These 26 T cell receptor beta chains originate from one sample sequenced in a study of Graves' ophthalmopathy and Graves' hyperthyroidism. The authors amplified TCR beta CDR3 regions, and they did so from RNA transcripts for repertoire sequencing. An initial RT-PCR round employing HTBI primers preceded a second-round multiplex PCR. TCRdb called the multiplex PCR reads again in MiXCR, with one record for every CDR3 protein. This table has about 550,000 distinct CDR3 sequences, roughly 39% appearing once. Sequences were obtained from peripheral blood or thyroid tissue (not recorded which). Receptors originate from an adult man with Graves' hyperthyroidism.

To note about this clonotype: This may come from a read error, since a much larger clone is one base off. V and J are TRBV5-1 and TRBJ1-5, with D perhaps matching TRBD1 (5 bases). The V gene's germline CDR1 is SGHRS and CDR2 YFSETQ. This CDR3 comprises 15 residues. Deletions cut 0 bases from V and 5 bases from J, with 12 bases between. The CDR3 nucleotides are TGCGCCAGCAGCTTGGGGGGGAAGGGCTATCAGCCCCAGCATTTT. Its protein product is CASSLGGKGYQPQHF.

To note about this clonotype: A much larger clone lies one base from this, so it may be a read error. J is TRBJ2-7 and V is TRBV7-2, with 9 positions matching TRBD2. CDR1 is SGHTA, CDR2 FQGNSA, per germline. The CDR3 has 16 residues. The V and J ends lost 9 bases and 0 bases, in that order; junction bases with no gene match: 12. The CDR3 DNA reads TGTGCCAGTGGCAAAGGCTCTAGCGGGACCTCCTACGAGCAGTACTTC. Encoded protein: CASGKGSSGTSYEQYF.

This clonotype showed up just a few times. The chain carries TRBV18 and TRBJ2-5, with TRBD1 identical over 11 bases. The CDR3 runs 15 residues. J gave up 5 bases and V 6 bases, and 8 bases lay outside the gene matches. The germline CDR1 and CDR2 sequences are KGHSH and LQKENI. The CDR3 sequence is CASSAKDRGLETQYF. In nucleotides, the CDR3 is TGTGCCAGCTCGGCAAAGGACAGGGGGCTTGAGACCCAGTACTTC.

The chain carries TRBV19 and TRBJ2-5; 11 positions match TRBD2. The germline gives CDR1 LNHDA, CDR2 SQIVND (reference sequence). V trimming: 6 bases; J trimming: 1 base; junction bases outside the gene matches: 16. The CDR3 is 19 amino acids. In DNA form, the CDR3 reads TGTGCCAGTAGAGCGACTAGCGGGATCTTCCTCGGGGGCCAAGAGACCCAGTACTTC. Residues: CASRATSGIFLGGQETQYF.

This clonotype occurred many times. This chain joins TRBV15 and TRBJ1-6; the D is unclear. With 5 bases removed from V and 14 bases from J, the gap between germline ends came to 16 bases. This CDR3 spans 13 amino acids. Germline assignment: CDR1 LNHNV and CDR2 YYDKDF (reference sequence). The CDR3 spells CATSPTRGEALHF. CDR3 sequence (DNA): TGTGCCACCAGCCCTACCCGGGGAGAGGCCCTCCACTTT.

Points on this clonotype: A much larger clone lies one base from this, so it may be a read error. The CDR3 sequence is CSAGEPLSVSGNTIYF. The CDR3 DNA reads TGCAGTGCTGGAGAACCATTAAGCGTCTCTGGAAACACCATATATTTT. J is TRBJ1-3 and V is TRBV20-1; D is unresolved. The CDR3 is 16 amino acids. Germline loops: CDR1 DFQATT, CDR2 SNEGSKA (reference sequence).

Remarks on this clonotype: A much larger clone is a single base away; this may be a read error. This chain connects TRBV19 to TRBJ1-2; TRBD1 might be the D (5 bases). Germline CDR1 reads LNHDA; CDR2 reads SQIVND (reference sequence). CDR3 length: 14 residues. As DNA, the CDR3 is TGTGCCGGTAGTATAGGTCCAGGGACGAATGGCTACACCTTC. It is translated as CAGSIGPGTNGYTF.

There are many counts of this clonotype. The chain has TRBV6-1 and TRBJ1-5, with D uncertain. This CDR3 region has 15 residues. With 2 bases removed from V and 7 bases from J, the gap between germline ends came to 15 bases. From germline, CDR1 is MNHNS and CDR2 SASEGT. CDR3 in DNA: TGTGCCAGCAGTGAATCGAGGGCAGTGGGGCAGCCCCAGCATTTT. Translated, it gives CASSESRAVGQPQHF.

There are many counts of this clonotype. The chain carries TRBV29-1 and TRBJ1-2; D remains unclear. Trimming removed 2 bases at V and 4 bases at J, with 11 bases between. CDR3 length equals 13 residues. Germline-derived CDR1 and CDR2 are SQVTM and ANQGSEA. Here the CDR3 reads CSVEWEDLYGYTF. CDR3 bases: TGCAGCGTTGAATGGGAGGACCTCTATGGCTACACCTTC.

In this sample, this clonotype turned up many times. DNA for the CDR3: TGTGCCAGCAGTTACGGTGGGAGCGGCTATGGCTACACCTTC. This translates into CASSYGGSGYGYTF. The rearrangement links TRBV12-3 or TRBV12-4 to TRBJ1-2; no definite D call. V lost 4 bases and J lost 4, with 13 bases in between. The CDR3 sequence is 14 residues long.

The chain uses TRBV24-1 and TRBJ2-1; possible D gene TRBD1, 6 bases. The CDR3 runs to 15 residues. The germline gives CDR1 KGHDR, CDR2 SFDVKD. Trimming removed 7 bases at V and 0 bases at J, with 12 bases between. CDR3 region: CATRHRDTSYNEQFF. CDR3 in DNA: TGTGCCACCAGGCACCGGGACACCTCCTACAATGAGCAGTTCTTC.

Only a few counts were recorded for this clonotype. This sequence may be a read error, since a much larger clone differs from it by one base. The chain joins TRBV2 to TRBJ1-2, with D uncertain. The CDR3 runs to 12 residues. CDR1 is SNHLY and CDR2 is FYNNEI in the germline V gene. The CDR3 loop reads CTSSESDSGYTF. CDR3 nucleotides: TGTACCAGCAGTGAGTCTGACTCAGGCTACACCTTC.

CDR3: CASSLVSGSGSPQQYF. In DNA, the CDR3 is TGTGCCAGCAGCTTAGTTTCCGGTAGCGGGAGCCCGCAGCAGTACTTC. V is TRBV7-2 and J is TRBJ2-7; TRBD2 aligns across 9 bases. The germline CDR1 and CDR2 sequences are SGHTA and FQGNSA. The CDR3 contains 16 residues. V gave up 1 base and J gave up 8 bases; unmatched junction bases: 12.

Note on this clonotype: One base away lies a much larger clone, so this may be a sequencing read error. The CDR3 carries no conserved terminal phenylalanine or tryptophan, so it likely arises from a read error. The chain carries TRBV12-3 or TRBV12-4 and TRBJ2-7; D is unresolved. The CDR3 extends over 15 amino acids. Trimming took off 5 bases at V and 0 bases at J, with 14 bases between the two ends. DNA for the CDR3: TGTGCCAGCAGTCCATTGGCGGACCCCTCCTACGAGCAGTACTCC. Translating it yields CASSPLADPSYEQYS.

The chain combines TRBV20-1 with TRBJ1-2; 10 positions match TRBD1. There are 14 residues in the CDR3. J lost 0 bases, V lost 7 bases, and 5 bases had no gene match. Germline CDR1 is DFQATT and CDR2 is SNEGSKA (reference sequence). In nucleotides, the CDR3 is TGCAGTGGCGTTGGACAGGGGGCTAACTATGGCTACACCTTC. Its protein product is CSGVGQGANYGYTF.

There are many counts of this clonotype. J is TRBJ1-2 and V is TRBV5-4, with D perhaps matching TRBD1 (5 bases). Germline V gene sequence: CDR1 SGHNT, CDR2 YYREEE (reference sequence). V lost 2 bases, J lost 6 bases, and 14 bases lay in between. There are 14 residues in the CDR3. The CDR3 spells CASSFGPAGDGYTF. The CDR3 DNA reads TGTGCCAGCAGCTTCGGACCTGCGGGGGATGGCTACACCTTC.

This clonotype was picked up a small number of times. This rearrangement joins TRBV7-9 to TRBJ1-1; D may be TRBD1 (6 bases). In germline, CDR1 is SEHNR, CDR2 FQNEAQ (reference sequence). This CDR3 spans 16 amino acids. Between the trimmed V and J ends, which lost 4 bases and 1 base, there was a span of 16 bases. As DNA, the CDR3 is TGTGCCAGCAGCTCCTGGAAACCGGGACAGAACACTGAAGCTTTCTTT. This codes for CASSSWKPGQNTEAFF.

On this clonotype: This may stem from a read error, because a much larger clone lies one nucleotide away. The genes are TRBV6-5 and TRBJ1-3, with D possibly matching TRBD1 (5 bases). The germline V gene has CDR1 MNHEY and CDR2 SVGAGI. This CDR3 comprises 14 residues. Trimming cost V 6 bases and J 4 bases, with 13 bases left between them. DNA for the CDR3: TGTGCCAGCAGAGAAGGGGCTACCGGAAACACCATATATTTT. This encodes CASREGATGNTIYF.

The chain is built from TRBV20-1 and TRBJ1-5; D unresolved. The CDR3 loop spans 14 amino acids. V lost 0 bases and J 4 bases, leaving 10 bases between the germline ends. Germline lookup yields CDR1 DFQATT and CDR2 SNEGSKA (reference sequence). The CDR3 sequence: CSARDTQRNQPQHF. In DNA form, the CDR3 reads TGCAGTGCTAGAGATACCCAGCGTAATCAGCCCCAGCATTTT.

CDR3 bases: TGTGCCAGCAGCCCGTTTGGAGGCTCTGAAGCTTTCTTT. Amino acids: CASSPFGGSEAFF. This chain uses TRBV3-1 with TRBJ1-1, with unresolved D. The CDR3 runs 13 residues. The germline CDR1 and CDR2 sequences are LGHDT and YNNKEL (reference sequence). Trimming left V 4 bases short and J 6 bases short, with 12 bases between.

This clonotype was seen many times. The V and J genes are TRBV19 and TRBJ2-2; D is perhaps TRBD1 (5 bases). Trimming pared 6 bases from V and 7 bases from J, leaving 15 bases between. There are 14 residues in the CDR3. Per the germline V gene, CDR1 is LNHDA and CDR2 is SQIVND (reference sequence). CDR3 loop: CASREAGFGGELFF. The CDR3, as DNA: TGTGCCAGTAGAGAAGCAGGGTTTGGCGGGGAGCTGTTTTTT.

In the case of this clonotype: A much larger clone is a single base away; this may be a read error. The CDR3 sequence: CASSDIGSSPLHF. CDR3 DNA: TGTGCCAGCAGTGACATAGGGAGCTCACCCCTCCACTTT. The rearrangement uses TRBV6-1 and TRBJ1-6; D call uncertain. Germline lookup yields CDR1 MNHNS and CDR2 SASEGT. This CDR3 has 13 amino acids. Trimming cost V 3 bases and J 10 bases, with 10 bases left between them.

This clonotype was recorded many times. This sequence joins TRBV19 and TRBJ2-7; perhaps TRBD2 as D (5 bases). This CDR3 is built from 14 residues. Germline V gene sequence: CDR1 LNHDA, CDR2 SQIVND (reference sequence). With 7 bases removed from V and 6 bases from J, the gap between germline ends came to 19 bases. The CDR3 sequence: CASTRGPASVEQYF. The CDR3 coding sequence is TGTGCCAGTACGCGCGGGCCAGCATCTGTCGAGCAGTACTTC.

This clonotype has just a few counts. The chain joins TRBV6-5 to TRBJ1-3; no reliable D call. The CDR3 spans 15 residues. V was cut by 4 bases and J by 3 bases, with 13 bases left in between. Per the germline V gene, CDR1 is MNHEY and CDR2 is SVGAGI. CDR3 DNA: TGTGCCAGCAGTTTTTTAGGCGGGGATGGAAACACCATATATTTT. Its translation: CASSFLGGDGNTIYF.

This clonotype was recorded many times. This chain joins TRBV19 and TRBJ1-2; 10 positions match TRBD1. The CDR3 is 16 residues long. Germline V CDR1 and CDR2: LNHDA, SQIVND (reference sequence). Unmatched junction bases numbered 8, after V lost 5 bases and J lost 2 bases. The CDR3 nucleotides are TGTGCCAGTAGTGTCACCGGGACAGGGGAAAACTATGGCTACACCTTC. Residues: CASSVTGTGENYGYTF.

This rearrangement joins TRBV7-8 to TRBJ2-1; D remains unclear. This CDR3 comprises 15 residues. Germline CDR1 reads SGHVS; CDR2 reads FQNEAQ. V lost 2 bases and J 1 base, leaving 9 bases between the germline ends. The CDR3 DNA is TGTGCCAGCAGCTTACCCCAGGCGTCCTACAATGAGCAGTTCTTC. Protein product: CASSLPQASYNEQFF.